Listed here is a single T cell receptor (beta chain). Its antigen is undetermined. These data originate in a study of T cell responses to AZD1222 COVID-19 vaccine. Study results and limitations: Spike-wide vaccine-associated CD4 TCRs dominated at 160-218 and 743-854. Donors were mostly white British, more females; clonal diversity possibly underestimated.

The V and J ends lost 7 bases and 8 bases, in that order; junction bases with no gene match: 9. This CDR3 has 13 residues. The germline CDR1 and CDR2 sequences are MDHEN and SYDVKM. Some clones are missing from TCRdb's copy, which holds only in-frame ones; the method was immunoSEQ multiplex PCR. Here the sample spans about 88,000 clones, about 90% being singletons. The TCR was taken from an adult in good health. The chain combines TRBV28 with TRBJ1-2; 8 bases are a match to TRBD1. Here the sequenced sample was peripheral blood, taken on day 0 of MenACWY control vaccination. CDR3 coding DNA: TGTGCCAGCACAATGATGACAGGGGTAGGCTACACCTTC. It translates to CASTMMTGVGYTF.